This T cell receptor beta chain was documented in a study of shared clonotypes between healthy human individuals. Measured with immunoSEQ multiplex PCR; TCRdb has only the in-frame clones, and not every one. The sample lists approximately 980,000 clones, more than 75% occurring once. The sequenced material came from memory CD4+ T cells sorted from blood. Noted subset: CD45RA-negative fraction. This receptor was obtained from a man between 18 and 35 years old in good health.

DNA of the CDR3: TGTGCCAGCAGTGTGAGTCTAGCGGGGCTCTCCTACGAGCAGTACTTC. It codes for CASSVSLAGLSYEQYF. This chain connects TRBV6-1 to TRBJ2-7, with 9 bases fitting TRBD2. Germline V gene sequence: CDR1 MNHNS, CDR2 SASEGT. V shed 4 bases and J 0 bases; nucleotides not matched to a gene: 7. CDR3 size: 16 residues.